This passage covers 10 T cell receptor beta chains from one sample sequenced in a study of CD8+ T cells in alopecia areata. Following RNA extraction, reverse transcription yielded cDNA that acted as the sequencing template. Measured with immunoSEQ multiplex PCR; TCRdb has only the in-frame clones, and not every one. The profile covers about 190,000 clones, with less than 70% appearing a single time and roughly 1.3% taken by the ten largest. As for treatment: oral pan-JAK inhibitor, 5-10 mg twice daily. The sequences come from CD4+ T cells sorted from blood, collected at approximately week 49, from a patient treated with tofacitinib. The source of these receptors is a human donor with alopecia areata.

CDR3 coding DNA: TGTGCCAGCTCACCTGACGGGACACCGATGAATGAGCAGTTCTTC. Amino acid sequence: CASSPDGTPMNEQFF. The J gene is TRBJ2-1, the V gene TRBV18, with D perhaps matching TRBD1 (6 bases). The CDR3 spans 15 residues. Germline V gives CDR1 KGHSH, CDR2 LQKENI. V dropped 3 bases and J dropped 7 bases, with 16 bases sitting between them.

This clone has only a few counts. The gene calls are TRBV7-2 and TRBJ1-1; D remains unclear. Trimming left V 2 bases short and J 1 base short, with 8 bases between. The germline V gene has CDR1 SGHTA and CDR2 FQGNSA. The CDR3 covers 14 residues. CDR3 in amino acids: CASSLRERNTEAFF. The CDR3 DNA reads TGTGCCAGCAGCTTAAGGGAAAGGAACACTGAAGCTTTCTTT.

The rearrangement links TRBV30 to TRBJ2-6; no reliable D call. Trimming cost V 3 bases and J 2 bases, with 5 bases left between them. Germline V CDR1 and CDR2: GTSNPN, SVGIG (reference sequence). The CDR3 is 13 amino acids. The CDR3 region is CAWRSAGANVLTF. CDR3 sequence (DNA): TGTGCCTGGAGAAGCGCTGGGGCCAACGTCCTGACTTTC.

This clone was picked up a small number of times. CDR3 in amino acids: CASSVAPSADTQYF. The CDR3, as DNA: TGTGCCAGCAGCGTAGCCCCATCTGCAGATACGCAGTATTTT. The J gene is TRBJ2-3, the V gene TRBV9, with D hard to call. Germline assignment: CDR1 SGDLS and CDR2 YYNGEE. Trimming removed 0 bases at V and 4 bases at J, with 9 bases between. The CDR3 is 14 amino acids.

This chain joins TRBV5-6 and TRBJ1-6, with a tentative D call TRBD1 (6 bases). V lost 3 bases to trimming and J lost 8 bases, with 27 bases between them. The CDR3 is made up of 19 amino acids. Germline V gene data show CDR1 as SGHDT and CDR2 as YYEEEE. The CDR3: CASSWNPFMENEGDSPLHF. In DNA, the CDR3 is TGTGCCAGCAGCTGGAACCCATTCATGGAGAACGAGGGGGATTCACCCCTCCACTTT.

This CDR3 is CASSAGGTTYEQYF. The CDR3 nucleotides are TGCGCCTCCTCCGCGGGAGGTACTACCTACGAGCAGTACTTC. This chain connects TRBV4-1 to TRBJ2-7; TRBD2 matches at 8 bases. The length of the CDR3 is 14 residues. In germline, CDR1 is MGHRA, CDR2 YSYEKL. V dropped 11 bases and J dropped 2; count of bases not matched to a gene: 11.

This chain connects TRBV27 to TRBJ2-1; the D call may be TRBD1 or TRBD2 (6 bases each). The CDR3 length is 15 residues. Trimming removed 5 bases at V and 7 bases at J, with 18 bases between. Germline lookup yields CDR1 MNHEY and CDR2 SMNVEV (reference sequence). The CDR3 coding sequence is TGTGCCAGCAGTACCGGGACATTCGCGGGGAATGAGCAGTTCTTC. Its translation is CASSTGTFAGNEQFF.

The rearrangement uses TRBV4-3 and TRBJ2-6; D is unresolved. The length of the CDR3 is 16 residues. V was trimmed by 1 base and J by 2 bases, leaving 9 bases between them. The germline CDR1 and CDR2 sequences are LGHNA and YSLEER. The CDR3 loop is CASSQALLTGANVLTF. The DNA for the CDR3 is TGCGCCAGCAGCCAAGCCCTTCTAACTGGGGCCAACGTCCTGACTTTC.

The CDR3 DNA reads TGTGCCAGCAGCCAGGATAGACCGGGCTACACCTTC. Protein: CASSQDRPGYTF. V gene TRBV6-1 combines with J gene TRBJ1-2; no clear D. CDR1 MNHNS and CDR2 SASEGT come from the germline V gene. V was clipped by 6 bases and J by 8 bases, with 13 bases between them. The CDR3 is made up of 12 amino acids.

The chain couples TRBV7-3 to TRBJ2-1, with 7 bases that match TRBD1. The junction had 7 bases not matched to a gene; V was cut back by 0 bases and J by 8 bases. This CDR3 has 15 amino acids. From germline, CDR1 is SGHTA and CDR2 FQGTGA. For the CDR3, the DNA is TGTGCCAGCAGCTTAACCGGGACAGTTGACGATGAGCAGTTCTTC. It codes for CASSLTGTVDDEQFF.